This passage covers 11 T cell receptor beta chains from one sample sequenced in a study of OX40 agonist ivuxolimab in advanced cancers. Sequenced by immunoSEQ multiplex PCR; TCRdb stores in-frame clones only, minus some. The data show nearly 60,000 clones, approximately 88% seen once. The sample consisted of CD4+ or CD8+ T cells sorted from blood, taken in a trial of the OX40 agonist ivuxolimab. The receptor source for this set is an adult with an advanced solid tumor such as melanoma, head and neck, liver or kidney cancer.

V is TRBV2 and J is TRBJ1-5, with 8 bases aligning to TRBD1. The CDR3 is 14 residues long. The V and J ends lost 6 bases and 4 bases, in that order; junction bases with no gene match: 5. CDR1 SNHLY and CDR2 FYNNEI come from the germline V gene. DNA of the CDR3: TGTGCCAGCAGCTGGACAGGGAGGAATCAGCCCCAGCATTTT. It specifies CASSWTGRNQPQHF.

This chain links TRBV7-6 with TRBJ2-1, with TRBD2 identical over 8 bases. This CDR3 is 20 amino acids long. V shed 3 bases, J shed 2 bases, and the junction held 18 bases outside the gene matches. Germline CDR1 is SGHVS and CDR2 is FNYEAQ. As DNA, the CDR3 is TGTGCCAGCAGCTTCTTTTTGGGTAGCGGGACCGCAAACACCTACAATGAGCAGTTCTTC. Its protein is CASSFFLGSGTANTYNEQFF.

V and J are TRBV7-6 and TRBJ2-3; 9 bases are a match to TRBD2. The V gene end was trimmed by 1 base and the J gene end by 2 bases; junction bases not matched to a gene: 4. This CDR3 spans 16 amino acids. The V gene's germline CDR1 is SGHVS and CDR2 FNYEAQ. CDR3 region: CASSLDSSGVTDTQYF. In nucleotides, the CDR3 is TGTGCCAGCAGCTTAGATTCTAGCGGGGTCACAGATACGCAGTATTTT.

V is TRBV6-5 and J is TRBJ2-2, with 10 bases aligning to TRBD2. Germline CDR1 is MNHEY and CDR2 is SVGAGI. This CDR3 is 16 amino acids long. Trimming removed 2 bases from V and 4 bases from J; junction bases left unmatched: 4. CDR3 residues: CASSYTSGIGTGELFF. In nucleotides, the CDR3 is TGTGCCAGCAGTTACACTAGCGGGATCGGCACCGGGGAGCTGTTTTTT.

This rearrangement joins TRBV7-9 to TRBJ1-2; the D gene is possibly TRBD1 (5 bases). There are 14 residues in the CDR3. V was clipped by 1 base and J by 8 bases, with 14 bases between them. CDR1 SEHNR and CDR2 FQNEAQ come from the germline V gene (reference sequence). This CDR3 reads CASSLEAGSGGYTF. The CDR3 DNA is TGTGCCAGCAGCTTAGAAGCAGGGTCGGGCGGCTACACCTTC. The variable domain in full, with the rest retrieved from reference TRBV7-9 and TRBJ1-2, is DTGVSQNPRHKITKRGQNVTFRCDPISEHNRLYWYRQTLGQGPEFLTYFQNEAQLEKSRLLSDRFSAERPKGSFSTLEIQRTEQGDSAMYLCASSLEAGSGGYTFGSGTRLTVV.

The CDR3 is CASSPIHGENEQFF. Written as DNA, the CDR3 is TGTGCCAGCAGCCCGATACACGGGGAAAATGAGCAGTTCTTC. The chain carries TRBV11-1 and TRBJ2-1; a weak D match, TRBD2 (5 bases). The CDR3 sequence is 14 residues long. Germline V CDR1 and CDR2: SGHAT, FQDESV (reference sequence). The V end lost 5 bases, the J end lost 7 bases, and 15 bases lay between the germline ends.

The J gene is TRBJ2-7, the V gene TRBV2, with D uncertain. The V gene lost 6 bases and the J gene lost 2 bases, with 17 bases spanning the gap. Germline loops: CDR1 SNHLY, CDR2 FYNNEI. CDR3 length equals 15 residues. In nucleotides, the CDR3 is TGTGCCAGCAGGACCTTCCAACCGGCAGCCTACGAGCAGTACTTC. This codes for CASRTFQPAAYEQYF.

In nucleotides, the CDR3 is TGTGCCAGCAGCTTGGTGGGGGCGGCTCAGCCCCAGCATTTT. The encoded protein is CASSLVGAAQPQHF. The rearrangement joins TRBV5-5 to TRBJ1-5, with D perhaps TRBD1 (6 bases). With 0 bases removed from V and 6 bases from J, the gap between germline ends came to 10 bases. Per the germline V gene, CDR1 is SGHKS and CDR2 is YYEKEE (reference sequence). This CDR3 region has 14 residues.

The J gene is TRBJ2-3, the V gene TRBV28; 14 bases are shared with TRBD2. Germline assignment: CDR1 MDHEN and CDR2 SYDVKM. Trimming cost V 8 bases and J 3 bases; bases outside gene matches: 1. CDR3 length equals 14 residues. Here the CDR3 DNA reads TGTGCCAGCGGGACTAGCGGGAGAACAGATACGCAGTATTTT. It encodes CASGTSGRTDTQYF.

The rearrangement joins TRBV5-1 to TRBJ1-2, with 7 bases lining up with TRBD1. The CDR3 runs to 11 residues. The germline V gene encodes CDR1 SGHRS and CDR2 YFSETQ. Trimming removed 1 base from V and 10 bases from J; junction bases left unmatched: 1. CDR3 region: CASSLTGDYTF. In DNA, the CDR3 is TGCGCCAGCAGCTTGACAGGGGACTACACCTTC. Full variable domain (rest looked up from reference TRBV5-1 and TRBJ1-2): KAGVTQTPRYLIKTRGQQVTLSCSPISGHRSVSWYQQTPGQGLQFLFEYFSETQRNKGNFPGRFSGRQFSNSRSEMNVSTLELGDSALYLCASSLTGDYTFGSGTRLTVV.

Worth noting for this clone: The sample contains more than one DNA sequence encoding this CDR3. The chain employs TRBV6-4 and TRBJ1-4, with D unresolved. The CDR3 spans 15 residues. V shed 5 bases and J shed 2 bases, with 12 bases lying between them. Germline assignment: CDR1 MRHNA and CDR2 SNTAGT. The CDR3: CASSHNFGTNEKLFF. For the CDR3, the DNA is TGTGCCAGCAGTCATAATTTCGGGACTAATGAAAAACTGTTTTTT.